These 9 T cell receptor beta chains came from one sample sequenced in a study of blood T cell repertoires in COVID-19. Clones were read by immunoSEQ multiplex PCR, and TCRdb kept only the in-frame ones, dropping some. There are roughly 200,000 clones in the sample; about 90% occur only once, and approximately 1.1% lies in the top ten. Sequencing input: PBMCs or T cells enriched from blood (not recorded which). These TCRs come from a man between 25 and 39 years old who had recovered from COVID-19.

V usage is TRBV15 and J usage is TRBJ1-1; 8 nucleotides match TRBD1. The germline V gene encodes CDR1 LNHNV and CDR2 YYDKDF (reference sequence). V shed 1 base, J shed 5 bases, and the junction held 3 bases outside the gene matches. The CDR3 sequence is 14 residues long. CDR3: CATSRGQGLTEAFF. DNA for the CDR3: TGTGCCACCAGCAGAGGACAGGGGCTGACTGAAGCTTTCTTT.

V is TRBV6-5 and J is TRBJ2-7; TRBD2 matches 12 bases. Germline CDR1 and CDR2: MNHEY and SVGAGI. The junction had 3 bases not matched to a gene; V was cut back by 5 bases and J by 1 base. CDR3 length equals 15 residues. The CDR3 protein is CASSRTSGASYEQYF. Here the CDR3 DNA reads TGTGCCAGCAGTCGGACTAGCGGGGCTTCCTACGAGCAGTACTTC.

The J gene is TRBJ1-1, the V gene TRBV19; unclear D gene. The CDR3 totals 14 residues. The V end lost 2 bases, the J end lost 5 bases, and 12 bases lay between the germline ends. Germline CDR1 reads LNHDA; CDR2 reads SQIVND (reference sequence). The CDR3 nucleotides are TGTGCCAGTAGTATAAGGTATAGGGAGACTGAAGCTTTCTTT. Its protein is CASSIRYRETEAFF.

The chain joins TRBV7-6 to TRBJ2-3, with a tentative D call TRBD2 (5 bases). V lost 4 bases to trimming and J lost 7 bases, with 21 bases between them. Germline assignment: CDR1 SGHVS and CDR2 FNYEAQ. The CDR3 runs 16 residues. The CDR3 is CASSSKQAEAVNTQYF. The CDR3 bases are TGTGCCAGCAGCTCGAAACAAGCGGAGGCAGTGAATACGCAGTATTTT.

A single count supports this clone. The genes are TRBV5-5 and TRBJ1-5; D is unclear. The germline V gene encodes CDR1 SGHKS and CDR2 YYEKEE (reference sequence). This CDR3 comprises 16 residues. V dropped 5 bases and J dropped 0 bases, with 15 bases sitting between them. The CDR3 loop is CASSLEGGFSNQPQHF. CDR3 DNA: TGTGCCAGCAGTCTCGAGGGAGGGTTTAGCAATCAGCCCCAGCATTTT.

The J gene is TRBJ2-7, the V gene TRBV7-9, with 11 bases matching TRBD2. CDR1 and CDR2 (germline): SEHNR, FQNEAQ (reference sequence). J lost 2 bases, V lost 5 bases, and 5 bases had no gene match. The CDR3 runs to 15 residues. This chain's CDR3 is CASSGLAGYPYEQYF. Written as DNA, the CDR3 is TGTGCCAGCAGCGGACTAGCGGGCTACCCCTACGAGCAGTACTTC.

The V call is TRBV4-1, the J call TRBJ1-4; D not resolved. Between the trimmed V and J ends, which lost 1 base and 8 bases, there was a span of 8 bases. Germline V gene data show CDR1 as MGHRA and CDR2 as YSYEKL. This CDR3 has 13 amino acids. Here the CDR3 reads CASSQVLLEKLFF. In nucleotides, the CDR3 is TGCGCCAGCAGCCAAGTTCTCTTGGAAAAACTGTTTTTT.

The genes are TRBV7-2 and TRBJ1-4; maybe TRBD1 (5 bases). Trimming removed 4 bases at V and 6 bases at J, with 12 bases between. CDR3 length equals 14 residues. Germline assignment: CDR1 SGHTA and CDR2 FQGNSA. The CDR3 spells CASSSYPGHEKLFF. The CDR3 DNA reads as TGTGCCAGCAGCTCATACCCAGGGCATGAAAAACTGTTTTTT.

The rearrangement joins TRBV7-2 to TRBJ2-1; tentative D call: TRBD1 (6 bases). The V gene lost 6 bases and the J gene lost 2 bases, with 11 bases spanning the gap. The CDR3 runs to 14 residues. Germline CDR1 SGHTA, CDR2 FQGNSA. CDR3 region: CASRHDRTYNEQFF. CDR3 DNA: TGTGCCAGCAGACACGACAGGACCTACAATGAGCAGTTCTTC. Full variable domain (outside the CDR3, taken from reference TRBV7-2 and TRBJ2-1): GAGVSQSPSNKVTEKGKDVELRCDPISGHTALYWYRQSLGQGLEFLIYFQGNSAPDKSGLPSDRFSAERTGGSVSTLTIQRTQQEDSAVYLCASRHDRTYNEQFFGPGTRLTVL.